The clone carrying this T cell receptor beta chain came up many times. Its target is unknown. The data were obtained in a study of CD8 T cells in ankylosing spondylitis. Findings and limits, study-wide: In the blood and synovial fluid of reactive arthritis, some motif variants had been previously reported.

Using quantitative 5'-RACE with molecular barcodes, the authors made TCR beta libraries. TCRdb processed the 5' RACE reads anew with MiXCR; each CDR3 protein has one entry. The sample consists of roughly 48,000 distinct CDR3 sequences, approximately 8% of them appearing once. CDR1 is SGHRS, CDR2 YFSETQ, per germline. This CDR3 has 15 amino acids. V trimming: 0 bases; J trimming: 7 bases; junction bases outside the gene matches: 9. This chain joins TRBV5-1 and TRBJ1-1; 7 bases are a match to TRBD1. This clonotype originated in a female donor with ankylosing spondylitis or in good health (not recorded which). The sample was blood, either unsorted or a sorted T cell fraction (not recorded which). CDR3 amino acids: CASSLVGPQGVEAFF. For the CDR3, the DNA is TGCGCCAGCAGCTTGGTGGGTCCTCAGGGGGTTGAAGCTTTCTTT.